The rows below give T cell receptor beta chains drawn from one sample of a study of T cells in narcolepsy. The protocol was immunoSEQ multiplex PCR, while the TCRdb copy is restricted to in-frame clones and leaves out a portion. The sample holds 37,000 or so clones; 70% to 85% are singletons and the top ten take approximately 1.6%. The sequenced sample consisted of CD45RA- memory CD4+ T cells from PBMCs. Receptors were obtained from a human donor with narcolepsy. Each CDR3 is given with its conserved first and last residue. A D gene is named only where the DNA matches it firmly. Clone size is stated in some rows and not others, as once, few, many or a class when expanded.

clone size: -
D gene: -
V gene: TRBV19
J gene: TRBJ2-3
CDR3 protein: CASSISRADTQYF
CDR3 DNA: TGTGCCAGTAGTATTAGCAGGGCAGATACGCAGTATTTT

clone size: -
D gene: TRBD2
V gene: TRBV30
J gene: TRBJ2-7
CDR3 protein: CACWASGGFYEQYF
CDR3 DNA: TGTGCCTGTTGGGCTAGCGGGGGGTTCTACGAGCAGTACTTC

clone size: -
D gene: -
V gene: TRBV19
J gene: TRBJ2-6
CDR3 protein: CASRRDHSGANVLTF
CDR3 DNA: TGTGCCAGTAGGCGGGACCACTCTGGGGCCAACGTCCTGACTTTC

clone size: -
D gene: -
V gene: TRBV6-4
J gene: TRBJ1-1
CDR3 protein: CASSLVPGENTEAFF
CDR3 DNA: TGTGCCAGCAGTTTGGTACCCGGGGAGAACACTGAAGCTTTCTTT

clone size: few
D gene: TRBD2
V gene: TRBV9
J gene: TRBJ2-7
CDR3 protein: CASSPQAGSYEQYF
CDR3 DNA: TGTGCCAGCAGTCCCCAAGCGGGGTCCTACGAGCAGTACTTC

clone size: -
D gene: -
V gene: TRBV5-5
J gene: TRBJ1-2
CDR3 protein: CASSLGFRGDYGYTF
CDR3 DNA: TGTGCCAGCAGCTTGGGTTTCAGGGGAGACTATGGCTACACCTTC

clone size: -
D gene: TRBD1
V gene: TRBV7-2
J gene: TRBJ2-2
CDR3 protein: CASSSRTGTVIGELFF
CDR3 DNA: TGTGCCAGCAGCTCGAGAACCGGGACAGTTATCGGGGAGCTGTTTTTT

clone size: -
D gene: -
V gene: TRBV6-1
J gene: TRBJ1-6
CDR3 protein: CASRAPGGNSPLHF
CDR3 DNA: TGTGCCAGCAGGGCCCCGGGGGGTAATTCACCCCTCCACTTT

clone size: -
D gene: TRBD1
V gene: TRBV18
J gene: TRBJ2-7
CDR3 protein: CASSQQGASEQYF
CDR3 DNA: TGTGCCAGCTCACAACAGGGGGCAAGCGAGCAGTACTTC

clone size: -
D gene: TRBD2
V gene: TRBV2
J gene: TRBJ2-1
CDR3 protein: CASRDLGGASEQFF
CDR3 DNA: TGTGCCAGCAGGGACCTCGGGGGGGCATCCGAGCAGTTCTTC

clone size: few
D gene: -
V gene: TRBV4-1
J gene: TRBJ2-1
CDR3 protein: CASSQAPGYNEQFF
CDR3 DNA: TGCGCCAGCAGCCAAGCACCCGGGTACAATGAGCAGTTCTTC

clone size: -
D gene: -
V gene: TRBV7-8
J gene: TRBJ1-2
CDR3 protein: CASSLIGGSNYGYTF
CDR3 DNA: TGTGCCAGCAGCTTAATTGGGGGATCCAACTATGGCTACACCTTC

clone size: -
D gene: TRBD1
V gene: TRBV5-1
J gene: TRBJ2-5
CDR3 protein: CASSKGQVQETQYF
CDR3 DNA: TGCGCCAGCAGCAAGGGACAGGTGCAAGAGACCCAGTACTTC

clone size: -
D gene: -
V gene: TRBV30
J gene: TRBJ1-2
CDR3 protein: CAWSMGVKGYTF
CDR3 DNA: TGTGCCTGGAGTATGGGCGTAAAAGGCTACACCTTC

clone size: -
D gene: TRBD2
V gene: TRBV27
J gene: TRBJ2-3
CDR3 protein: CASSFGRGGLNTQYF
CDR3 DNA: TGTGCCAGCAGTTTCGGGCGGGGGGGCCTAAATACGCAGTATTTT

clone size: -
D gene: TRBD1
V gene: TRBV11-2
J gene: TRBJ1-1
CDR3 protein: CASRSGQRVTEAFF
CDR3 DNA: TGTGCCAGCAGGTCGGGACAGAGAGTGACTGAAGCTTTCTTT

clone size: few
D gene: -
V gene: TRBV28
J gene: TRBJ1-1
CDR3 protein: CASNVLDTEAFF
CDR3 DNA: TGTGCCAGCAACGTATTGGACACTGAAGCTTTCTTT